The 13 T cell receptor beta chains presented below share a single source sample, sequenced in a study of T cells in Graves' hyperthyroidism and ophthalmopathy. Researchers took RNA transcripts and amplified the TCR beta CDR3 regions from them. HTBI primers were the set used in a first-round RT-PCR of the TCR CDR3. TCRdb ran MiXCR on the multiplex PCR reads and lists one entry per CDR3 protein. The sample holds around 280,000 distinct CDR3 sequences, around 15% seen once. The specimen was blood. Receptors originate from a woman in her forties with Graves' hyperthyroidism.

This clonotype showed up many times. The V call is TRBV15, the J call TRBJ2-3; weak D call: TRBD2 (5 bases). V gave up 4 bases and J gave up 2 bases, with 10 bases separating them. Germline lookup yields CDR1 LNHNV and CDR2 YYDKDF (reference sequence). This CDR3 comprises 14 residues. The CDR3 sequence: CATSTDLSTDTQYF. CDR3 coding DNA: TGTGCCACCAGCACGGACTTATCCACAGATACGCAGTATTTT.

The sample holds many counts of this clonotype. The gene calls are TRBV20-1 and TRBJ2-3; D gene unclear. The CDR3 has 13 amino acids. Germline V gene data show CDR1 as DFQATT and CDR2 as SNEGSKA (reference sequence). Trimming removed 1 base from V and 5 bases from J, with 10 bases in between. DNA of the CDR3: TGCAGTGCTAGAGGTCCCCCCGGAGATACGCAGTATTTT. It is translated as CSARGPPGDTQYF.

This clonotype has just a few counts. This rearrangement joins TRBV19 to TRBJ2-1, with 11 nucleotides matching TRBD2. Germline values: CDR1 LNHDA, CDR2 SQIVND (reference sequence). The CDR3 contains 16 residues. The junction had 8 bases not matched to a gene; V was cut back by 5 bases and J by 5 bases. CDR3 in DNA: TGTGCCAGTAGTCCCAGACTAGCGGGATGGAACAATGAGCAGTTCTTC. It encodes CASSPRLAGWNNEQFF. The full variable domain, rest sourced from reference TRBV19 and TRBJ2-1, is DGGITQSPKYLFRKEGQNVTLSCEQNLNHDAMYWYRQDPGQGLRLIYYSQIVNDFQKGDIAEGYSVSREKKESFPLTVTSAQKNPTAFYLCASSPRLAGWNNEQFFGPGTRLTVL.

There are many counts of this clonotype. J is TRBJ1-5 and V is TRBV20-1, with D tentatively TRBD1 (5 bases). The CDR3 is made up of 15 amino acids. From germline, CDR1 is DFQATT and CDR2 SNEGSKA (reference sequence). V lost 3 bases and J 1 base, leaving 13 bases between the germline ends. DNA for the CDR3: TGCAGTGCTAGTAGCGGGGGAAGGAGCAATCAGCCCCAGCATTTT. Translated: CSASSGGRSNQPQHF.

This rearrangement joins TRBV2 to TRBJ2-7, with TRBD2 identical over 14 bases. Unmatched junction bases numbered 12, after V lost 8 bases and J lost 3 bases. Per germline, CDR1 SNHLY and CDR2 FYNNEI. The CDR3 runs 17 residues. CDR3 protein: CASSPLGTSGRRYEQYF. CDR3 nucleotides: TGTGCCAGCTCACCACTCGGGACTAGCGGGAGACGCTACGAGCAGTACTTC.

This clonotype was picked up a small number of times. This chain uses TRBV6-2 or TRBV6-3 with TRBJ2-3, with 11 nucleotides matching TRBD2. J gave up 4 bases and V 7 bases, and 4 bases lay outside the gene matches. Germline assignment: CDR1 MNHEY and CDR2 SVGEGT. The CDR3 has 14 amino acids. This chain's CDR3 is CASTLAGGADTQYF. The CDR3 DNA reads TGTGCCAGCACATTAGCGGGAGGGGCAGATACGCAGTATTTT.

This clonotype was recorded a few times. CDR3 loop: CASKGRQATSTDTQYF. CDR3 nucleotides: TGTGCCAGCAAGGGGAGACAGGCGACTAGCACAGATACGCAGTATTTT. The chain links TRBV12-3 or TRBV12-4 to TRBJ2-3, with D perhaps TRBD1 (6 bases). The CDR3 sequence is 16 residues long. V shed 7 bases and J shed 0 bases, with 17 bases lying between them.

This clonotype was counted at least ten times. As DNA, the CDR3 is TGCAGTGCTAGAGTAGGGGACGGTGAAGCTTTCTTT. Translation gives CSARVGDGEAFF. V is TRBV20-1 and J is TRBJ1-1; perhaps TRBD1 as D (5 bases). Germline CDR1 DFQATT, CDR2 SNEGSKA (reference sequence). This CDR3 spans 12 amino acids. Trimming stripped 1 base from V and 7 bases from J, with 10 bases between.

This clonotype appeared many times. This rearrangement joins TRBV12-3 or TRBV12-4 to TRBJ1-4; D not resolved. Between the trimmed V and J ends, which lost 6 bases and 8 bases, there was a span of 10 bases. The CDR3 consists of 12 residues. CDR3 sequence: CASRGWREKLFF. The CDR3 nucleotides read TGTGCCAGCAGGGGGTGGAGAGAAAAACTGTTTTTT.

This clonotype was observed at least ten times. In DNA, the CDR3 is TGCAGTGCTATCGGTCTTACGGGGAGCAATCAGCCCCAGCATTTT. Its protein product is CSAIGLTGSNQPQHF. The chain couples TRBV20-1 to TRBJ1-5; D is uncertain. CDR3 size: 15 residues. Germline V lookup: CDR1 DFQATT, CDR2 SNEGSKA (reference sequence). Trimming left V 4 bases short and J 1 base short, with 14 bases between.

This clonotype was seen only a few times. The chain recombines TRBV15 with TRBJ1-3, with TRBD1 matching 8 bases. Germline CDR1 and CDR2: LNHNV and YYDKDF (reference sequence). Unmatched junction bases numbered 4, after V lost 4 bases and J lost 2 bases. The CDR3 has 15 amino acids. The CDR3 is CATSTSDRAGNTIYF. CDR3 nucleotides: TGTGCCACCAGCACCTCGGACAGGGCTGGAAACACCATATATTTT.

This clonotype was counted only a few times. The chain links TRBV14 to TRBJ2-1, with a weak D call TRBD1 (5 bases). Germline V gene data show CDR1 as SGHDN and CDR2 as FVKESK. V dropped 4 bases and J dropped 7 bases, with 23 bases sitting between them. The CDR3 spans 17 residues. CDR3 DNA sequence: TGTGCCAGCAGCCCACGCCTAAGGAGAATGCAGGGTAATGAGCAGTTCTTC. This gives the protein CASSPRLRRMQGNEQFF.

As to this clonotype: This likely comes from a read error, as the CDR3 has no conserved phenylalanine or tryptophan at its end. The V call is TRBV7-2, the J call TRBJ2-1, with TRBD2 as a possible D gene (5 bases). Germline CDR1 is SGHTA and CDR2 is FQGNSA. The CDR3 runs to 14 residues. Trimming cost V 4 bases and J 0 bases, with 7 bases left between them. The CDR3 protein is CASSSGLSYNEQFL. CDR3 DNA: TGTGCCAGCAGCTCAGGACTCTCCTACAATGAGCAGTTCTTG.